This TCR beta chain was captured in a study of T cells in Graves' hyperthyroidism and ophthalmopathy (dated by TCRdb to the late 2010s). A note on the overall study: Peripheral blood was collected at initial diagnosis, before any treatment. To identify distinguishing TCR V-J signatures, a discovery cohort of around 100 patients was used, comprising under 45 with Graves' ophthalmopathy and around 60 with stable Graves' hyperthyroidism. Prospective prediction of ophthalmopathy was tested in an independent validation cohort of some 19 hyperthyroidism patients and 15 to 17 patients who later progressed to ophthalmopathy. For training and testing, the roughly 100 patients in the discovery cohort were randomly divided in a 7:3 ratio. The study also compared thyroid tissue and blood T-cell repertoires from more than 5 Graves' hyperthyroidism patients. After blood sampling, hyperthyroidism patients were treated with methimazole at a starting dose of 30 mg daily, and ophthalmopathy patients were treated with high-dose intravenous methylprednisolone. The paper reports TCR Vbeta CDR3 sequencing of approximately 130 peripheral blood samples: around 45 ophthalmopathy, around 80 hyperthyroidism and around 17 progressor patients.

The paper as a whole reports these results and caveats: In cross-validation, a model built on a 13 V-J signature told ophthalmopathy apart from stable hyperthyroidism with 87.88% sensitivity and roughly 81% specificity, and in testing the same model reached 80%/75%. In validation, the model predicted progression to ophthalmopathy with approximately 69% sensitivity and 72% to 85% specificity, a median of around 6.6 months before onset. No statistical method was used to set the sample size in advance, and investigators knew the group allocation. Most expanded thyroid clonotypes (frequency above 0.001) were also detected in blood, a finding suggesting that blood repertoires may reflect thyroid immune responses.

TCR beta CDR3 regions were amplified from RNA transcripts. A first-round RT-PCR of the TCR CDR3 used the HTBI primer set with the Qiagen OneStep RT-PCR kit. The libraries were constructed in a second round of multiplex PCR and then size-selected and purified. Sequencing of the libraries was done on an Illumina HiSeq2000 using paired-end 100 bp reads. The paper's processing steps were these. SOAPnuke was used to process the raw data, removing reads that contained adapters or uncalled bases, had a mean Phred below 15, or lacked an exact match to the constant primer or identifier. COPE v1.2.5 was used to merge high-quality paired reads, and clonotypes were defined as unique nucleotide sequences. Clonotypes were aligned to IMGT TRBV, TRBD and TRBJ reference segments using MiTCR v1.1. Analysis was restricted to V-J combinations with a frequency above 0.0001, which covered about 99% of repertoires. The TCS score was defined as the ratio of F50 (clonal expansion) to E x V (chaos), calculated using BLOSUM62-based TCRdist between CDR3 peptides within each V-J. Welch's t-statistics and random forest reduced around 550 V-J features to some 14, which were used in a naive Bayes classifier (R e1071). The public reads were quality trimmed at Q25 with fastp and then assembled into clones with MiXCR by TCRdb, keeping productive beta chains. Every CDR3 protein is listed once, alongside the most common genes and DNA of its rows. The V and J calls were determined by TCRdb, not by the authors. The sample data list 270,000 or so distinct CDR3 sequences, and 13% to 15% of these were observed just once. In total, the top ten clones hold 30% of the sample.

This clonotype was seen a handful of times. What this receptor recognizes is not known. Nothing much larger sits one base from this clone, and base qualities are not available. Hyperthyroidism patients were newly diagnosed, with disease duration under 2 months, and aged 18 to 65 years. Exclusion was applied to patients with uncontrolled infections, other autoimmune diseases, pregnancy or lactation. Diagnoses were established on the basis of clinical symptoms, serum thyroxine and TRAb, thyroid ultrasound, and orbital computed tomography. Blood from progressor patients was drawn when they were first diagnosed with hyperthyroidism, before any ophthalmopathy symptoms appeared. PBMCs were separated from under 12 ml of fresh peripheral blood using Ficoll-Paque density gradient centrifugation. Progressor patients were initially diagnosed with Graves' hyperthyroidism and developed ophthalmopathy during follow-up. Total RNA was extracted with Trizol reagent, and quality was checked on an Agilent 2100 Bioanalyzer.

The source is a woman in her fifties or sixties with Graves' hyperthyroidism that later progressed to Graves' ophthalmopathy. What was sequenced was blood.

Read as DNA, the sequence is TGTGCCAGCAGGGGGGGGACAGGAGAGACCCAGTACTTC. The resulting protein is CASRGGTGETQYF. Recombination joined TRBV12-3 or TRBV12-4 with TRBJ2-5; TRBD1 could be the D gene, as 8 bases match. At the junction V is shortened by 6 bases and J by 4 bases, with 12 bases in between. The CDR3 sequence holds 13 residues, the cysteine and phenylalanine included. Solely the CDR3 DNA is kept, with 39 bases framed from the first base.